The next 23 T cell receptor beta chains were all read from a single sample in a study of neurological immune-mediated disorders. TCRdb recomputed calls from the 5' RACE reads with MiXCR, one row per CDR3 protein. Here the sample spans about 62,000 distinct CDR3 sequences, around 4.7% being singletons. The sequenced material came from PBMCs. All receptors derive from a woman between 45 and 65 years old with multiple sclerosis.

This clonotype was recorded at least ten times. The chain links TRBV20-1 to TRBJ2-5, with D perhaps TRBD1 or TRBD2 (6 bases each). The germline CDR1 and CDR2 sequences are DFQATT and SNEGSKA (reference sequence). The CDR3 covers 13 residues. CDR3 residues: CSSRGPSQETQYF. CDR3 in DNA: TGCAGCTCACGGGGGCCTTCCCAAGAGACCCAGTACTTC.

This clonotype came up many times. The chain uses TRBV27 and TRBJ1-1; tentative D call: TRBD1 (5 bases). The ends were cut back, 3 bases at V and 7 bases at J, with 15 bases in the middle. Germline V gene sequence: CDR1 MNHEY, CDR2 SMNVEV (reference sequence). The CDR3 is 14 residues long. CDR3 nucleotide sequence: TGTGCCAGCAGTTTCCGGGGCAGACCTTTTGAAGCTTTCTTT. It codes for CASSFRGRPFEAFF.

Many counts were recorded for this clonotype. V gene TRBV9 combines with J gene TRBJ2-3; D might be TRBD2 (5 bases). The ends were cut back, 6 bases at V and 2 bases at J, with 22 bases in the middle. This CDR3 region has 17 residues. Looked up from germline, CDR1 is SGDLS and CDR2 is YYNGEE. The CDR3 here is CASTPSWRLGPTDTQYF. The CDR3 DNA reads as TGTGCCAGCACCCCGAGTTGGAGGCTAGGACCCACAGATACGCAGTATTTT. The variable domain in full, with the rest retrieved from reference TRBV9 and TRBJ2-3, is DSGVTQTPKHLITATGQRVTLRCSPRSGDLSVYWYQQSLDQGLQFLIQYYNGEERAKGNILERFSAQQFPDLHSELNLSSLELGDSALYFCASTPSWRLGPTDTQYFGPGTRLTVL.

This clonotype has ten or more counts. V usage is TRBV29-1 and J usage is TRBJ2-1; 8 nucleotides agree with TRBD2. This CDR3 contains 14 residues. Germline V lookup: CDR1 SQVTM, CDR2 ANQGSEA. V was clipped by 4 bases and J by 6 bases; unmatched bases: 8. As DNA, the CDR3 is TGCAGCGTTGTTCCGGGGGGGCCGGCCAATGAGCAGTTCTTC. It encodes CSVVPGGPANEQFF.

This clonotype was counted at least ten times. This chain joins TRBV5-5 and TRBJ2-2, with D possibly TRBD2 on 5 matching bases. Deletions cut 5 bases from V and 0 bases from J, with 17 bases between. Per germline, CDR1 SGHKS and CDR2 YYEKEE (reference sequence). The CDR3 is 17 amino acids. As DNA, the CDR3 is TGTGCCAGCAGTTCTAAAACGGGGAATCCGAACACCGGGGAGCTGTTTTTT. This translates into CASSSKTGNPNTGELFF.

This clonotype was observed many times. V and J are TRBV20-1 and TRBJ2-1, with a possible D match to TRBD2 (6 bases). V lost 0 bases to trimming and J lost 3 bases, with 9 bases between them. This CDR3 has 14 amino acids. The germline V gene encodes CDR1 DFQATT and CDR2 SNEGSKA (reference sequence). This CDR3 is CSAREQTSYNEQFF. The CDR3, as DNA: TGCAGTGCTAGAGAACAGACTAGCTACAATGAGCAGTTCTTC.

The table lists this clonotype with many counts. CDR3 amino acids: CASSLVGLSSYEQYV. The CDR3 DNA reads TGTGCCAGCAGCTTAGTAGGTCTTAGCTCCTACGAGCAGTACGTC. The chain joins TRBV7-2 to TRBJ2-7; no reliable D call. Trimming shortened V by 1 base and J by 0 bases, and 10 bases separated the two germline ends. The CDR3 is 15 amino acids. CDR1 is SGHTA, CDR2 FQGNSA, per germline.

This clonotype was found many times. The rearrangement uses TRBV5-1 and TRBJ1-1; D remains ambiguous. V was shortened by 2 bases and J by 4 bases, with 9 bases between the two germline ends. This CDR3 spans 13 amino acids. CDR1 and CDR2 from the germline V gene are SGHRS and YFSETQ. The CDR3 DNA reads TGCGCCAGCAGCTTTGGGGATTCCACTGAAGCTTTCTTT. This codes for CASSFGDSTEAFF.

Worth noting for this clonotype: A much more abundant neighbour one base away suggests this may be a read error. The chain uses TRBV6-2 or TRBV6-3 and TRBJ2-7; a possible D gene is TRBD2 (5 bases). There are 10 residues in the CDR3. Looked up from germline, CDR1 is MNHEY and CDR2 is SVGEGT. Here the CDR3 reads CASGFGEQNF. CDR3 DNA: TGTGCCAGCGGGTTCGGGGAGCAGAACTTC.

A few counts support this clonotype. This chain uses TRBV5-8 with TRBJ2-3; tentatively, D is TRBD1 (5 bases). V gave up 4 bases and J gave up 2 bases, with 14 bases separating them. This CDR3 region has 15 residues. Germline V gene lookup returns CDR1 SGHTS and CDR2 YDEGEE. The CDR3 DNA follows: TGTGCCAGCAGCACCATCACAGGAGCCACAGATACGCAGTATTTT. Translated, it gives CASSTITGATDTQYF. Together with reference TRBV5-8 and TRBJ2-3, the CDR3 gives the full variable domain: EAGVTQSPTHLIKTRGQQATLRCSPISGHTSVYWYQQALGLGLQFLLWYDEGEERNRGNFPPRFSGRQFPNYSSELNVNALELEDSALYLCASSTITGATDTQYFGPGTRLTVL.

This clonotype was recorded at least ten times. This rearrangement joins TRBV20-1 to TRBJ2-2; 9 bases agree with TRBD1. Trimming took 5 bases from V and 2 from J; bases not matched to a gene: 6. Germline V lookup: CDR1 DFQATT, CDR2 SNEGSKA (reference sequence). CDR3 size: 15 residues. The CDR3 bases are TGCAGTGCTCTCCGGGACAGGGTTAACACCGGGGAGCTGTTTTTT. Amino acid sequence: CSALRDRVNTGELFF.

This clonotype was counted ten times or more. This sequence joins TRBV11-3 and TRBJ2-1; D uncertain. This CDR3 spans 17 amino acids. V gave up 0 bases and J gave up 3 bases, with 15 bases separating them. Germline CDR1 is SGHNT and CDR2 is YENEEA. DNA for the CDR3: TGTGCCAGCAGCTTAGATTCGGTCAGAGCGTTCTACAATGAGCAGTTCTTC. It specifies CASSLDSVRAFYNEQFF.

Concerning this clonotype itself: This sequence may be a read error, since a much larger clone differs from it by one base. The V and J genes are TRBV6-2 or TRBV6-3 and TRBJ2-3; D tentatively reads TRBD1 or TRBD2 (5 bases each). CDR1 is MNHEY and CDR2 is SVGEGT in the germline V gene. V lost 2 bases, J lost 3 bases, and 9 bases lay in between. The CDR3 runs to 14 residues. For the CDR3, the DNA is TGTGCCAGCAGTTACGTGGGGACGACAGATACGCAGTATTTT. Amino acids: CASSYVGTTDTQYF.

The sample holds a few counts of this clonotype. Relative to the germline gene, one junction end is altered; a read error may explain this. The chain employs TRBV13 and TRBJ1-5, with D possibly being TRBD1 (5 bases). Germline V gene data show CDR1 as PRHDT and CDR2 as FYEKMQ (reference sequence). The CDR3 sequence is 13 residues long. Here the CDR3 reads CASSFAGTDDQNF. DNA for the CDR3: TGTGCCAGCAGCTTTGCAGGGACCGACGACCAGAATTTT.

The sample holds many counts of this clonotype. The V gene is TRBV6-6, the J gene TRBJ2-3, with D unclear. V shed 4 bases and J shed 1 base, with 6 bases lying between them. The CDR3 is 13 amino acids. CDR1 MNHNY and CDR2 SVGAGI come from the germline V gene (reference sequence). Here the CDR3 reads CASSSQGTDTQYF. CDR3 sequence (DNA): TGTGCCAGCAGTTCACAAGGCACAGATACGCAGTATTTT.

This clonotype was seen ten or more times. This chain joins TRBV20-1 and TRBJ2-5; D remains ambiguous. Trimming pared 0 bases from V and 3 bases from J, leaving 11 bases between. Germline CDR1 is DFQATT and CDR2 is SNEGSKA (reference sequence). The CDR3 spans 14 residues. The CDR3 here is CSARDRIGKETQYF. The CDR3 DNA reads TGCAGTGCTAGAGATCGGATCGGAAAAGAGACCCAGTACTTC.

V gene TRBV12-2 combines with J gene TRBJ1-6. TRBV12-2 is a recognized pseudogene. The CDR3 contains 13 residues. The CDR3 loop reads CASRFATLSPLHF. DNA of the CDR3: TGTGCAAGTCGCTTCGCCACGCTATCACCCCTCCACTTT.

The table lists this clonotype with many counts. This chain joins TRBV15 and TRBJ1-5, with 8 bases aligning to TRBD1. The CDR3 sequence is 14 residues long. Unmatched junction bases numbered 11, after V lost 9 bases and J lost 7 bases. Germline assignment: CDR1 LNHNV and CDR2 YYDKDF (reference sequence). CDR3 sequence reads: CATRGTGNNQPQHF. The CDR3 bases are TGTGCCACGCGGGGGACAGGTAATAACCAGCCCCAGCATTTT.

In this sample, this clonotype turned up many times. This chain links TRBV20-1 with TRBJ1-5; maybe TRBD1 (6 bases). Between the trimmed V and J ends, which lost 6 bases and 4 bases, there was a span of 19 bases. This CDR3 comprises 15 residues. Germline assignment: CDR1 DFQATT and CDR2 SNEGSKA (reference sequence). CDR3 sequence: CSASTGTGWNQPQHF. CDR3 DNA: TGCAGTGCCTCGACGGGCACAGGGTGGAATCAGCCCCAGCATTTT.

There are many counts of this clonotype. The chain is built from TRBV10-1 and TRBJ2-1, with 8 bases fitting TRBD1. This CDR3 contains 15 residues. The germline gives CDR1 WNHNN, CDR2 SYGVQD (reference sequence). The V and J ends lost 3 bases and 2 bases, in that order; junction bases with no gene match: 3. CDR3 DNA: TGCGCCAGCAGTGAAGGGACAGGAGCCTACAATGAGCAGTTCTTC. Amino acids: CASSEGTGAYNEQFF.

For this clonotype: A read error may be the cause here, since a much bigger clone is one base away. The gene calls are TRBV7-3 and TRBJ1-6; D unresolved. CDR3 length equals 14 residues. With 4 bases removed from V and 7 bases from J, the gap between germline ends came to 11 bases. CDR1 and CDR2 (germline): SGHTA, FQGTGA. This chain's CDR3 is CASSSANSNSPLHF. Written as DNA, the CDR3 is TGTGCCAGCAGCTCGGCGAACAGCAATTCACCCCTCCACTTT.

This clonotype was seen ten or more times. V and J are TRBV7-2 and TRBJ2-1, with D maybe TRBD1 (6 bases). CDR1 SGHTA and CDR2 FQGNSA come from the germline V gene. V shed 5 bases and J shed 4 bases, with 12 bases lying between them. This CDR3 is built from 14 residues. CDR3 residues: CASSLRTDYNEQFF. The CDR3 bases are TGTGCCAGCAGCCTAAGGACAGATTACAATGAGCAGTTCTTC.

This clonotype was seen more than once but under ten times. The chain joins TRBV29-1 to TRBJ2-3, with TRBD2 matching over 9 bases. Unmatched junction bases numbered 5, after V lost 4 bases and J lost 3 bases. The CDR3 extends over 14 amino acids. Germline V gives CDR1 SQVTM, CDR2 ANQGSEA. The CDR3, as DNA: TGCAGCGTTGGGCGGGGGGGACAAACAGATACGCAGTATTTT. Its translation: CSVGRGGQTDTQYF.